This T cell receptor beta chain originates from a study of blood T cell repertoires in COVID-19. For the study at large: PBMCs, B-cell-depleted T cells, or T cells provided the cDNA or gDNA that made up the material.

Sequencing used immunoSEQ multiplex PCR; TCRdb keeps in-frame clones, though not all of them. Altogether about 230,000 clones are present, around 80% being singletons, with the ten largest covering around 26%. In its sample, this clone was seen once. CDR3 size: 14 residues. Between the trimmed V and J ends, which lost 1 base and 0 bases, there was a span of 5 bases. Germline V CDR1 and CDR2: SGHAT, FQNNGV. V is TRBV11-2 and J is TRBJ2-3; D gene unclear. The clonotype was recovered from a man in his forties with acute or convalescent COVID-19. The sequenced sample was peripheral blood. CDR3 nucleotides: TGTGCCAGCAGCTTAGCTCGGAGCACAGATACGCAGTATTTT. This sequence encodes CASSLARSTDTQYF.